This T cell receptor beta chain was captured in a study of glioma-infiltrating T cells after dendritic cell vaccination. The CDR3 contains 14 residues. The V and J ends lost 5 bases and 7 bases respectively, with 17 bases between them. Per the germline V gene, CDR1 is MNHNS and CDR2 is SASEGT. Amplification used 60 V beta primers and 13 J beta primers. Method: immunoSEQ multiplex PCR; TCRdb's copy keeps in-frame clones and lacks some. The sample consists of some 4,000 clones, over 85% of them appearing once. This TCR derives from a human donor with glioblastoma. Here the sequenced sample was blood, taken before dendritic cell vaccination. The V and J genes are TRBV6-1 and TRBJ1-2, with D maybe TRBD1 (6 bases). CDR3 loop: CASSLDDRLLGYTF. The CDR3 DNA reads as TGTGCCAGCAGTTTAGACGACAGGCTGCTTGGCTACACCTTC.